Listed below are T cell receptor beta chains from one sample, sequenced in a study of CD8+ T cells in alopecia areata. Assay used: immunoSEQ multiplex PCR; TCRdb lists only in-frame clones, some missing. The sample shows around 97,000 clones, approximately 60% of them seen only once. Sequenced material: CD4+ T cells sorted from blood. These receptors were collected from a human donor in good health. CDR3s include the opening cysteine and the closing phenylalanine or tryptophan. D genes are given only for firm matches. The size entry is marked missing in some rows and otherwise reads once, few, many or a size class.

d_gene: NA
v_gene: TRBV7-8
abundance: NA
j_gene: TRBJ2-7
CDR3aa: CASSLVGTSPYEQYF
CDR3nt: TGTGCCAGCAGCTTAGTCGGGACCAGTCCGTACGAGCAGTACTTC

d_gene: NA
v_gene: TRBV19
abundance: few
j_gene: TRBJ2-2
CDR3aa: CASSEWGRTGELFF
CDR3nt: TGTGCCAGTAGTGAATGGGGTAGGACCGGGGAGCTGTTTTTT

d_gene: NA
v_gene: TRBV23-1
abundance: few
j_gene: TRBJ1-2
CDR3aa: CASSEGGGYTF
CDR3nt: TGCGCCAGCAGTGAGGGGGGTGGCTACACCTTC

d_gene: NA
v_gene: TRBV29-1
abundance: few
j_gene: TRBJ1-2
CDR3aa: CSVEAHSGISGYTF
CDR3nt: TGCAGCGTTGAAGCTCACAGCGGGATTAGTGGCTACACCTTC

d_gene: NA
v_gene: TRBV7-9
abundance: NA
j_gene: TRBJ2-2
CDR3aa: CASSRTRASYTGELFF
CDR3nt: TGTGCCAGCAGCCGTACGCGGGCCTCGTATACCGGGGAGCTGTTTTTT

d_gene: NA
v_gene: TRBV5-6
abundance: NA
j_gene: TRBJ1-2
CDR3aa: CASTLLDRPVYGYTF
CDR3nt: TGTGCCAGCACCTTACTGGACAGACCTGTCTATGGCTACACCTTC

d_gene: NA
v_gene: TRBV30
abundance: NA
j_gene: TRBJ1-6
CDR3aa: CAWTSGTGNSPLHF
CDR3nt: TGTGCCTGGACCTCGGGGACGGGGAATTCACCCCTCCACTTT

d_gene: TRBD1
v_gene: TRBV7-2
abundance: NA
j_gene: TRBJ1-2
CDR3aa: CASSSDRHGYTF
CDR3nt: TGTGCCAGCAGCTCGGACAGGCATGGCTACACCTTC

d_gene: TRBD1
v_gene: TRBV29-1
abundance: NA
j_gene: TRBJ1-3
CDR3aa: CSVGDRAGNTIYF
CDR3nt: TGCAGCGTGGGGGACAGAGCTGGAAACACCATATATTTT

d_gene: TRBD1
v_gene: TRBV19
abundance: NA
j_gene: TRBJ2-3
CDR3aa: CASSMKGAYTDTQYF
CDR3nt: TGTGCCAGTAGTATGAAGGGGGCCTACACAGATACGCAGTATTTT

d_gene: NA
v_gene: TRBV7-9
abundance: NA
j_gene: TRBJ1-4
CDR3aa: CASRRENEKLFF
CDR3nt: TGTGCCAGCAGAAGAGAAAATGAAAAACTGTTTTTT

d_gene: NA
v_gene: TRBV29-1
abundance: few
j_gene: TRBJ1-1
CDR3aa: CSVVQANTEAFF
CDR3nt: TGCAGCGTTGTTCAGGCGAACACTGAAGCTTTCTTT

d_gene: TRBD1
v_gene: TRBV29-1
abundance: NA
j_gene: TRBJ2-5
CDR3aa: CSVVPGGEYQETQYF
CDR3nt: TGCAGCGTTGTACCAGGGGGCGAGTACCAAGAGACCCAGTACTTC

d_gene: NA
v_gene: TRBV27
abundance: few
j_gene: TRBJ2-7
CDR3aa: CASSLRGPTYEQYF
CDR3nt: TGTGCCAGCAGTTTACGGGGTCCAACTTACGAGCAGTACTTC

d_gene: NA
v_gene: TRBV28
abundance: few
j_gene: TRBJ1-1
CDR3aa: CASSQPNRATEAFF
CDR3nt: TGTGCCAGCAGTCAACCCAACAGGGCAACTGAAGCTTTCTTT

d_gene: NA
v_gene: TRBV4-2
abundance: NA
j_gene: TRBJ2-5
CDR3aa: CASSQVRPRGETQYF
CDR3nt: TGTGCCAGCAGCCAAGTCCGTCCTCGGGGGGAGACCCAGTACTTC

d_gene: NA
v_gene: TRBV7-2
abundance: NA
j_gene: TRBJ2-5
CDR3aa: CASSLVAGIETQYF
CDR3nt: TGTGCCAGCAGCTTAGTGGCGGGGATCGAGACCCAGTACTTC

d_gene: NA
v_gene: TRBV7-8
abundance: NA
j_gene: TRBJ1-2
CDR3aa: CASTLGSRTDNYGYTF
CDR3nt: TGTGCCAGCACCCTGGGATCCCGGACGGACAACTATGGCTACACCTTC

d_gene: NA
v_gene: TRBV5-5
abundance: few
j_gene: TRBJ2-1
CDR3aa: CASSLWDNEQFF
CDR3nt: TGTGCCAGCAGCTTGTGGGACAATGAGCAGTTCTTC

d_gene: NA
v_gene: TRBV29-1
abundance: NA
j_gene: TRBJ1-1
CDR3aa: CSVLGRLTWNTEAFF
CDR3nt: TGCAGCGTTTTGGGCAGACTAACGTGGAACACTGAAGCTTTCTTT

d_gene: NA
v_gene: TRBV4-3
abundance: NA
j_gene: TRBJ1-2
CDR3aa: CASSQGMGYYNYGYTF
CDR3nt: TGCGCCAGCAGCCAAGGAATGGGGTATTATAACTATGGCTACACCTTC

d_gene: TRBD1
v_gene: TRBV5-4
abundance: NA
j_gene: TRBJ1-6
CDR3aa: CASSLETGNSPLHF
CDR3nt: TGTGCCAGCAGCTTGGAGACAGGGAATTCACCCCTCCACTTT

d_gene: NA
v_gene: TRBV6-6
abundance: few
j_gene: TRBJ2-1
CDR3aa: CASTGRTYNEQFF
CDR3nt: TGTGCCAGCACTGGCAGAACCTACAATGAGCAGTTCTTC

d_gene: NA
v_gene: TRBV7-2
abundance: NA
j_gene: TRBJ1-2
CDR3aa: CASTFGHSNYGYTF
CDR3nt: TGTGCCAGCACCTTCGGGCACAGTAACTATGGCTACACCTTC

d_gene: NA
v_gene: TRBV23-1
abundance: few
j_gene: TRBJ2-1
CDR3aa: CASSQRRGRADRYNEQFF
CDR3nt: TGCGCCAGCAGTCAAAGGAGGGGCCGGGCAGACCGTTACAATGAGCAGTTCTTC

d_gene: TRBD1
v_gene: TRBV29-1
abundance: NA
j_gene: TRBJ1-2
CDR3aa: CSVEVLIRDSSNYGYTF
CDR3nt: TGCAGCGTTGAAGTCCTCATACGGGACAGCTCTAACTATGGCTACACCTTC

d_gene: TRBD1
v_gene: TRBV25-1
abundance: NA
j_gene: TRBJ1-2
CDR3aa: CASSPQGNYGYTF
CDR3nt: TGTGCCAGCAGTCCACAGGGGAACTATGGCTACACCTTC

d_gene: TRBD2
v_gene: TRBV29-1
abundance: few
j_gene: TRBJ2-3
CDR3aa: CSAPLGGAGGTQYF
CDR3nt: TGCAGCGCCCCATTGGGAGGGGCTGGAGGTACGCAGTATTTT

d_gene: NA
v_gene: TRBV28
abundance: NA
j_gene: TRBJ1-1
CDR3aa: CASSPQGFGEAFF
CDR3nt: TGTGCCAGCAGTCCGCAGGGTTTCGGTGAAGCTTTCTTT

d_gene: TRBD1
v_gene: TRBV4-2
abundance: NA
j_gene: TRBJ2-7
CDR3aa: CASSRDRGYEQYF
CDR3nt: TGTGCCAGCAGCCGGGACAGGGGCTACGAGCAGTACTTC

d_gene: NA
v_gene: TRBV7-2
abundance: many
j_gene: TRBJ2-7
CDR3aa: CASSLVGVEQYF
CDR3nt: TGTGCCAGCAGCTTAGTAGGGGTCGAGCAGTACTTC

d_gene: NA
v_gene: TRBV15
abundance: NA
j_gene: TRBJ2-7
CDR3aa: CATSRSRTNYEQYF
CDR3nt: TGTGCCACCAGCAGATCGAGGACAAACTACGAGCAGTACTTC